This TCR beta chain originates from a study of human thymus T cells. CDR3 length: 14 amino acids. Germline V lookup: CDR1 MNHEY, CDR2 SVGAGI. Trimming shortened V by 0 bases and J by 8 bases, and 13 bases separated the two germline ends. From resections taken during corrective heart surgery, the thymus tissue was obtained. Assay: immunoSEQ multiplex PCR; the TCRdb copy retains only in-frame clones and omits some. The sample records roughly 120,000 clones, around 94% being singletons. The V and J genes are TRBV6-5 and TRBJ1-2; D might be TRBD1 (5 bases). This clonotype was obtained from a boy under three years old with a congenital heart defect but otherwise immunologically healthy. The sequenced sample consisted of thymus tissue. The CDR3 sequence: CASSYSLDTTGYTF. The CDR3 bases are TGTGCCAGCAGTTACTCGTTGGACACGACCGGCTACACCTTC.